This is a list of T cell receptor beta chains from one sample in a study of T-cell memory formation after mild COVID-19. MiXCR, run by TCRdb on the 5' RACE reads, gives a single entry per CDR3 protein. The repertoire holds 35,000 to 50,000 distinct CDR3 sequences, with roughly 9% as singletons. Sequencing used PBMCs or a T cell subset sorted from them (not recorded which). These receptors all come from an adult woman who had mild COVID-19 (a few samples of this study predate the infection). Cell type and time point are not known. The CDR3 runs from the conserved cysteine through the conserved F or W. The D gene is left open where the match is weak. Size is omitted from some rows. Given values are once, few, many or a class for expanded clones.

V gene: TRBV6-5; D gene: .; J gene: TRBJ1-1; clone size: .; CDR3 DNA: TGTGCCAGCACGCGGGGCATGAACACTGAAGCTTTCTTT; CDR3 protein: CASTRGMNTEAFF
V gene: TRBV2; D gene: .; J gene: TRBJ2-7; clone size: .; CDR3 DNA: TGTGCCAGCACCAGATGGGCGGGGAGCTCCTACGAGCAGTACTTC; CDR3 protein: CASTRWAGSSYEQYF
V gene: TRBV2; D gene: .; J gene: TRBJ2-5; clone size: few; CDR3 DNA: TGTGCCAGCAGTGGGGACTCGAAAGAGACCCAGTACTTC; CDR3 protein: CASSGDSKETQYF
V gene: TRBV3-1; D gene: TRBD1; J gene: TRBJ1-2; clone size: .; CDR3 DNA: TGTGCCAGCAGCCAGTTTGACAGGGCCAACTATGGCTACACCTTC; CDR3 protein: CASSQFDRANYGYTF
V gene: TRBV29-1; D gene: .; J gene: TRBJ2-5; clone size: many; CDR3 DNA: TGCAGCGTTGCCCAGACACAAGAGACCCAGTACTTC; CDR3 protein: CSVAQTQETQYF
V gene: TRBV5-1; D gene: TRBD2; J gene: TRBJ2-7; clone size: .; CDR3 DNA: TGCGCCAGCAGCTTGGTAGCGGGGTCATCCTACGAGCAGTACTTC; CDR3 protein: CASSLVAGSSYEQYF
V gene: TRBV20-1; D gene: .; J gene: TRBJ2-1; clone size: few; CDR3 DNA: TGCAGTGCTGTTCAAGACAAAGGGAATGAGCAGTTCTTC; CDR3 protein: CSAVQDKGNEQFF
V gene: TRBV7-2; D gene: .; J gene: TRBJ2-3; clone size: few; CDR3 DNA: TGTGCCAGCAGCTTAGCTTTAGAGAGAACAGATACGCAGTATTTT; CDR3 protein: CASSLALERTDTQYF
V gene: TRBV5-6; D gene: TRBD2; J gene: TRBJ2-7; clone size: .; CDR3 DNA: TGTGCCAGCACCGACAGCGGGGGGATTTACGAGCAGTACTTC; CDR3 protein: CASTDSGGIYEQYF
V gene: TRBV7-2; D gene: .; J gene: TRBJ2-1; clone size: many; CDR3 DNA: TGTGCCAGCAGCCCTGCTAGGCTTGAGCAGTTCTTC; CDR3 protein: CASSPARLEQFF
V gene: TRBV10-3; D gene: .; J gene: TRBJ2-7; clone size: few; CDR3 DNA: TGTGCCATCAGTCCCTCAAGCTCCTACGAGCAGTACTTC; CDR3 protein: CAISPSSSYEQYF
V gene: TRBV7-9; D gene: TRBD2; J gene: TRBJ2-5; clone size: .; CDR3 DNA: TGTGCCAGCGTAACGGGAGGGGGTGAGACCCAGTACTTC; CDR3 protein: CASVTGGGETQYF
V gene: TRBV4-1; D gene: .; J gene: TRBJ2-3; clone size: .; CDR3 DNA: TGCGCCAGCAGCCAAGTTTCCACGACAGACCGCACAGATACGCAGTATTTT; CDR3 protein: CASSQVSTTDRTDTQYF
V gene: TRBV2; D gene: .; J gene: TRBJ2-1; clone size: few; CDR3 DNA: TGTGCCAGCCAACGGGACTTAAGCTCCTACAATGAGCAGTTCTTC; CDR3 protein: CASQRDLSSYNEQFF
V gene: TRBV4-1; D gene: TRBD2; J gene: TRBJ2-3; clone size: many; CDR3 DNA: TGCGCCAGCAGCCAAGCATTTAGCGGGGGGGCAGATACGCAGTATTTT; CDR3 protein: CASSQAFSGGADTQYF
V gene: TRBV7-8; D gene: .; J gene: TRBJ2-5; clone size: many; CDR3 DNA: TGTGCCAGCACCCGCGTGTCATCGGGCCAACAAGAGACCCAGTACTTC; CDR3 protein: CASTRVSSGQQETQYF
V gene: TRBV29-1; D gene: .; J gene: TRBJ2-3; clone size: few; CDR3 DNA: TGCAGCTCCCTCCGGATTGGTATTTCTAGCACAGATACGCAGTATTTT; CDR3 protein: CSSLRIGISSTDTQYF
V gene: TRBV6-2/TRBV6-3; D gene: TRBD2; J gene: TRBJ2-7; clone size: few; CDR3 DNA: TGTGCCAGTAGCGGGAGGGCCTACGAGCAGTACTTC; CDR3 protein: CASSGRAYEQYF
V gene: TRBV24-1; D gene: .; J gene: TRBJ2-3; clone size: .; CDR3 DNA: TGTGCCACCAGTGATTCAGGGTCCACAGATACGCAGTATTTT; CDR3 protein: CATSDSGSTDTQYF
V gene: TRBV5-1; D gene: TRBD1; J gene: TRBJ2-3; clone size: .; CDR3 DNA: TGCGCCAGCAGCCTAACAGGGGATGGCACAGATACGCAGTATTTT; CDR3 protein: CASSLTGDGTDTQYF
V gene: TRBV7-9; D gene: .; J gene: TRBJ2-7; clone size: many; CDR3 DNA: TGTGCCAGCAGCTTGCCGCCCCACTACGAGCAGTACTTC; CDR3 protein: CASSLPPHYEQYF
V gene: TRBV29-1; D gene: .; J gene: TRBJ2-1; clone size: medium-sized; CDR3 DNA: TGCAGCGTTGAAAAGGGAGTAAATGAGCAGTTCTTC; CDR3 protein: CSVEKGVNEQFF
V gene: TRBV4-3; D gene: TRBD1; J gene: TRBJ2-7; clone size: many; CDR3 DNA: TGCGCCAGCAGCCATTCCTGGACAGGACGCTACGAGCAGTACTTC; CDR3 protein: CASSHSWTGRYEQYF
V gene: TRBV5-1; D gene: TRBD1; J gene: TRBJ2-1; clone size: .; CDR3 DNA: TGCGCCAGCAGCCTCTCTGGACAGGCCGTCGATGAGCAGTTCTTC; CDR3 protein: CASSLSGQAVDEQFF
V gene: TRBV7-9; D gene: .; J gene: TRBJ1-1; clone size: .; CDR3 DNA: TGTGCCAGCAGCCACGGGCAGACCATGAACACTGAAGCTTTCTTT; CDR3 protein: CASSHGQTMNTEAFF
V gene: TRBV7-2; D gene: .; J gene: TRBJ2-2; clone size: .; CDR3 DNA: TGTGCCAGCACTAAAACGGAGACGGTGGTCACCGGGGAGCTGTTTTTT; CDR3 protein: CASTKTETVVTGELFF
V gene: TRBV9; D gene: TRBD2; J gene: TRBJ2-7; clone size: medium-sized; CDR3 DNA: TGTGCCAGCAGCGCGACCGGGACTAGCGGGCCATACGAGCAGTACTTC; CDR3 protein: CASSATGTSGPYEQYF
V gene: TRBV20-1; D gene: .; J gene: TRBJ1-4; clone size: .; CDR3 DNA: TGCAGTGCCCTAGGTCTGGCAGATCGCGGAGAAAAACTGTTTTTT; CDR3 protein: CSALGLADRGEKLFF
V gene: TRBV6-5; D gene: .; J gene: TRBJ2-7; clone size: many; CDR3 DNA: TGTGCCAGCAGTTACGCGGTCAGCTCCTACGAGCAGTACTTC; CDR3 protein: CASSYAVSSYEQYF
V gene: TRBV12-3/TRBV12-4; D gene: .; J gene: TRBJ2-3; clone size: few; CDR3 DNA: TGTGCCAGCACCCTGGACAGCTCTTTCACAGATACGCAGTATTTT; CDR3 protein: CASTLDSSFTDTQYF
V gene: TRBV13; D gene: .; J gene: TRBJ2-7; clone size: many; CDR3 DNA: TGTGCCAGCAGCTTAGAAAGGCCCCTCGGCGAGCAGTACTTC; CDR3 protein: CASSLERPLGEQYF
V gene: TRBV25-1; D gene: .; J gene: TRBJ1-1; clone size: .; CDR3 DNA: TGTGCCAGCAAACAGGGAGGGATGAACTCTGAAGCTTTCTTT; CDR3 protein: CASKQGGMNSEAFF
V gene: TRBV4-1; D gene: .; J gene: TRBJ1-3; clone size: few; CDR3 DNA: TGCGCCAGCAGCCAACCCCCGGACGGCCGATTCTCTGGAAACACCATATATTTT; CDR3 protein: CASSQPPDGRFSGNTIYF
V gene: TRBV4-3; D gene: .; J gene: TRBJ2-7; clone size: .; CDR3 DNA: TGCGCCAGCAGCCAGTATGGGGGAGCCTACGAGCAGTACTTC; CDR3 protein: CASSQYGGAYEQYF
V gene: TRBV6-6; D gene: .; J gene: TRBJ2-5; clone size: .; CDR3 DNA: TGTGCCAGCAGTTACTCCACCCGGTTAGGCGAGACCCAGTACTTC; CDR3 protein: CASSYSTRLGETQYF
V gene: TRBV7-9; D gene: .; J gene: TRBJ2-7; clone size: few; CDR3 DNA: TGTGCCGGGGGGTCGGGTGTGGAGCAGTACTTC; CDR3 protein: CAGGSGVEQYF
V gene: TRBV6-5; D gene: .; J gene: TRBJ1-5; clone size: .; CDR3 DNA: TGTGCCAGCAGTTACAGGCAGGGGCTACAGCCCCAGCATTTT; CDR3 protein: CASSYRQGLQPQHF
V gene: TRBV2; D gene: .; J gene: TRBJ2-4; clone size: .; CDR3 DNA: TGTGCCAGCAGTGAATTGCGCGGGGAGATCAAAAACATTCAGTACTTC; CDR3 protein: CASSELRGEIKNIQYF
V gene: TRBV18; D gene: .; J gene: TRBJ2-3; clone size: .; CDR3 DNA: TGTGCCAGCTCCCAGCACAGGGGCACAGATACGCAGTATTTT; CDR3 protein: CASSQHRGTDTQYF
V gene: TRBV7-2; D gene: TRBD2; J gene: TRBJ2-3; clone size: few; CDR3 DNA: TGTGCCAGCAGCCGCCAGATGGGAGGGGCCACAGATACGCAGTATTTT; CDR3 protein: CASSRQMGGATDTQYF
V gene: TRBV12-3/TRBV12-4; D gene: .; J gene: TRBJ2-7; clone size: .; CDR3 DNA: TGTGCCAGCAAATCTCTGGGTTACGAGCAGTACTTC; CDR3 protein: CASKSLGYEQYF
V gene: TRBV7-2; D gene: TRBD1; J gene: TRBJ2-6; clone size: few; CDR3 DNA: TGTGCCGGCAGCACCGCAGGGGGCTGGGGGGCCAACGTCCTGACTTTC; CDR3 protein: CAGSTAGGWGANVLTF
V gene: TRBV20-1; D gene: TRBD1; J gene: TRBJ2-1; clone size: many; CDR3 DNA: TGCAGTGCTAGAGGGGGACAGGGAAACCACAATGAGCAGTTCTTC; CDR3 protein: CSARGGQGNHNEQFF
V gene: TRBV12-3/TRBV12-4; D gene: .; J gene: TRBJ2-1; clone size: many; CDR3 DNA: TGTGCCAGCACCGGGTCTCTTGATGAGCAGTTCTTC; CDR3 protein: CASTGSLDEQFF
V gene: TRBV29-1; D gene: .; J gene: TRBJ2-1; clone size: many; CDR3 DNA: TGCAGCGTTGAAGCCTTTACCCTGGGGCAGTTCTTC; CDR3 protein: CSVEAFTLGQFF
V gene: TRBV4-3; D gene: .; J gene: TRBJ2-2; clone size: .; CDR3 DNA: TGCGCCAGCAGCCAAGAAGGCGTCGGTGGGGCCGGGGAGCTGTTTTTT; CDR3 protein: CASSQEGVGGAGELFF
V gene: TRBV11-3; D gene: TRBD2; J gene: TRBJ2-1; clone size: few; CDR3 DNA: TGTGCCAGCAGCTATCGGCTAGCGGGAGGACCTGAGCAGTTCTTC; CDR3 protein: CASSYRLAGGPEQFF
V gene: TRBV12-3/TRBV12-4; D gene: TRBD2; J gene: TRBJ2-3; clone size: .; CDR3 DNA: TGTGCCAGCAGCCCCCGGCTAGCGGTTACGCAGTATTTT; CDR3 protein: CASSPRLAVTQYF
V gene: TRBV3-1; D gene: TRBD2; J gene: TRBJ2-1; clone size: few; CDR3 DNA: TGTGCCAGCAGCCAAGGACGCTACGGGACTAGCAGGAATGAGCAGTTCTTC; CDR3 protein: CASSQGRYGTSRNEQFF
V gene: TRBV4-2; D gene: TRBD1; J gene: TRBJ1-2; clone size: .; CDR3 DNA: TGTGCCAGCAGCCACTCGGACAGGGGGTTCCTTAACTATGGCTACACCTTC; CDR3 protein: CASSHSDRGFLNYGYTF
V gene: TRBV15; D gene: TRBD1; J gene: TRBJ1-3; clone size: .; CDR3 DNA: TGTGCCACCAGCAGACCGGGACAGGGAATAAACACCATATATTTT; CDR3 protein: CATSRPGQGINTIYF
V gene: TRBV5-1; D gene: .; J gene: TRBJ2-5; clone size: .; CDR3 DNA: TGCGCCAGCAGCCCCGAGACCGGCCCTCAAGAGACCCAGTACTTC; CDR3 protein: CASSPETGPQETQYF
V gene: TRBV7-3; D gene: TRBD2; J gene: TRBJ2-1; clone size: few; CDR3 DNA: TGTGCCAGCAGCCCCGGGACTAGCATCTACAATGAGCAGTTCTTC; CDR3 protein: CASSPGTSIYNEQFF